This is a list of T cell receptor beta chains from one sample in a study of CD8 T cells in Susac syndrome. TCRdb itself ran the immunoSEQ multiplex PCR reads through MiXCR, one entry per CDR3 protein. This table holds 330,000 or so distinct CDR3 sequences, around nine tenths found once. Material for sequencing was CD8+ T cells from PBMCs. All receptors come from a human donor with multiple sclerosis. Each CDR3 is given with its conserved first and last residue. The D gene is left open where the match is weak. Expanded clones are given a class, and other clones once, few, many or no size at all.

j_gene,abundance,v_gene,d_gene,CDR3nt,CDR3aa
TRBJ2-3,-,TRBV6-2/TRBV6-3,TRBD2,TGTGCCAGCAGTCGCCTGGTGACTAGCGGGAGATGGACAGATACGCAGTATTTT,CASSRLVTSGRWTDTQYF
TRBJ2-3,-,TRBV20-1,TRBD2,TGCAGTGCTAGAGTGGGGAGTGGTTCCGGGACTAGCCCCTTTAGACACACAGATACGCAGTATTTT,CSARVGSGSGTSPFRHTDTQYF
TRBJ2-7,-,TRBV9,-,TGTGCCAGCAGCCCTGGTGGGGCGATCTCCTACGAGCAGTACTTC,CASSPGGAISYEQYF
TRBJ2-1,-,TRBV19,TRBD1,TGTGCCAGTAGTCCAGGGACAGGGGTCGGGTATGAGCAGTTCTTC,CASSPGTGVGYEQFF
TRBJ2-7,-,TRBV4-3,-,TGCGCCAGCAGCCAGGCGACGGAGAGAAGCTCCTACGAGCAGTACTTC,CASSQATERSSYEQYF
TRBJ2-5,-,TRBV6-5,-,TGTGCCAGCAGTTACCAGACTAACAACCTGGCCCCGGAGGTAGAGACCCAGTACTTC,CASSYQTNNLAPEVETQYF
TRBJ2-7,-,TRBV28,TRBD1,TGTGCCAGCAACTCCTGGACAGGGGCCTACGAGCAGTACTTC,CASNSWTGAYEQYF
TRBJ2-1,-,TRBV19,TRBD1,TGTGCCAGTAGTGGCCTCGGGACAGGGGTACCTACAATGGAGCAGTTCTTC,CASSGLGTGVPTMEQFF
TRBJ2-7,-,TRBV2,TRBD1,TGTGCCAGCAGTGAAGCGACAGGGACCTCCTACGAGCAGTACTTC,CASSEATGTSYEQYF
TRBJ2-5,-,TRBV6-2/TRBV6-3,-,TGTGCCAGCAGTTACGCTTCCGAGGGCGGGGAGACCCAGTACTTC,CASSYASEGGETQYF
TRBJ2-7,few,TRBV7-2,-,TGTGCCAGCAGCCCAGGGGTCAACTACGAGCAGTACTTC,CASSPGVNYEQYF
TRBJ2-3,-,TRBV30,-,TGTGCCTGGAGTGGTGGCTGGGTTGTCACAGATACGCAGTATTTT,CAWSGGWVVTDTQYF
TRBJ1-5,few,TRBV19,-,TGTGCCAGTAGTAACGGGAATCAGCCCCAGCATTTT,CASSNGNQPQHF
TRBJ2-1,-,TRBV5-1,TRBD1,TGCGCCAGCAGCCCCGGGACAGGGTTTGAGCAGTTCTTC,CASSPGTGFEQFF
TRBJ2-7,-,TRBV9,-,TGTGCCAGCAGCGCGACAGGTTCGACGGGCGAGCAGTACTTC,CASSATGSTGEQYF
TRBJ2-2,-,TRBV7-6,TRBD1,TGTGCCAGCAGCTTAAAGACCCCGGGACAGCGTTACACCGGGGAGCTGTTTTTT,CASSLKTPGQRYTGELFF
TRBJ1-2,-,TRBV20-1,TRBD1,TGCAGTTCGTATACAGGGGCTACTTTCTATGGCTACACCTTC,CSSYTGATFYGYTF
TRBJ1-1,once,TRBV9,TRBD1,TGTGCCAGCAGCGGGGGAGGGGGCGGCACTGAAGCTTTCTTT,CASSGGGGGTEAFF
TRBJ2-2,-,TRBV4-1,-,TGCGCCAGCAGCCAAGACACGGGGCTGGTCACCGGGGAGCTGTTTTTT,CASSQDTGLVTGELFF
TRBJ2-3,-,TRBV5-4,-,TGTGCCAGCAGCTCGGACTATACTAGCACAGATACGCAGTATTTT,CASSSDYTSTDTQYF
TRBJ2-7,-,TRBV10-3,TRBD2,TGTGCCATCAGAAACCCCGGGACTAGCTACGAGCAGTACTTC,CAIRNPGTSYEQYF
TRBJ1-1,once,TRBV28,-,TGTGCCACTTCAGGGATCGTAGGAACTGAAGCTTTCTTT,CATSGIVGTEAFF
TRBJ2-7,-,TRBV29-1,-,TGCAGCGTTGAAGGGCTGGAGTCCTACGAGCAGTACTTC,CSVEGLESYEQYF
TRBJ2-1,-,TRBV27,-,TGTGCCAGCAGTGCCACGGGGGCCAGCAATGAGCAGTTCTTC,CASSATGASNEQFF
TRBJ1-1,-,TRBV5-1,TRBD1,TGCGCCAGCAGCTTGTGGTCAGGGGGCAACACTGAAGCTTTCTTT,CASSLWSGGNTEAFF
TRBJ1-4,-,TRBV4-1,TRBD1,TGCGCCAGCAGCCAAGTGGGACAGGCAAATGAAAAACTGTTTTTT,CASSQVGQANEKLFF
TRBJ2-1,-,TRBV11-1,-,TGTGCCAGCAGCTTAGACAGGAGCTCCTACAATGAGCAGTTCTTC,CASSLDRSSYNEQFF
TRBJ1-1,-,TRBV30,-,TGTGCCTGGAGTGCGGGGGTAGTAGGCACTGAAGCTTTCTTT,CAWSAGVVGTEAFF
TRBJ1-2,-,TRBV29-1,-,TGCAGCGTTGAAGTACCAGAGAAATATGGCTACACCTTC,CSVEVPEKYGYTF
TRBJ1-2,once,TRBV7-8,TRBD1,TGTGCCAGCAGCCCAGGGGGTTCTCTCGAATACAACTATGGCTACACCTTC,CASSPGGSLEYNYGYTF
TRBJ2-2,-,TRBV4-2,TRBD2,TGTGCCAGCAGCCAAGCTAGCGGGAGGGCCCTGGGCGGGGAGCTGTTTTTT,CASSQASGRALGGELFF
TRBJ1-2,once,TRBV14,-,TGTGCCAGCAGCCCACAACAGCTTAACTATGGCTACACCTTC,CASSPQQLNYGYTF
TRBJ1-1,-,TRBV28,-,TGTGCCAGCAGTTTTGGCGGGCAGGGGACCACTGAAGCTTTCTTT,CASSFGGQGTTEAFF
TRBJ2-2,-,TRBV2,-,TGTGCCAGCAGCCCGAAGGGGAACACCGGGGAGCTGTTTTTT,CASSPKGNTGELFF
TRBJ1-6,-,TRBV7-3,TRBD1,TGTGCCAGCAGCCAGACAGGGCGCAATTCACCCCTCCACTTT,CASSQTGRNSPLHF
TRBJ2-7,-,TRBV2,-,TGTGCCAGCTCAGAGACTGTGGACGTAATCTACGAGCAGTACTTC,CASSETVDVIYEQYF
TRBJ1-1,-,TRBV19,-,TGTGCCAGTAGTATAGGGGGGACTGCTGAAGCTTTCTTT,CASSIGGTAEAFF
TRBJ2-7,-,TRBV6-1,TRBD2,TGTGCCAGCAGTGACCTAGCGGTCTCCGCGGGCCACGAGCAGTACTTC,CASSDLAVSAGHEQYF
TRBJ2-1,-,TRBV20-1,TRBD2,TGCAGTGCTAGATTGCGGGGGGGCTCCTACAATGAGCAGTTCTTC,CSARLRGGSYNEQFF
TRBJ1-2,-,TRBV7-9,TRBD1,TGTGCCAGCAGCTTAGTTGGACAGGGAGTCGATGGCTACACCTTC,CASSLVGQGVDGYTF
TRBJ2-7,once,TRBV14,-,TGTGCCAGCAGCCCCATCGCACGGGGGCCCTCCTACGAGCAGTACTTC,CASSPIARGPSYEQYF
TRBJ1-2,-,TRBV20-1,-,TGCAGTGCCACGGACATTCTCTCCTATGGCTACACCTTC,CSATDILSYGYTF
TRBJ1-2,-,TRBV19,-,TGTGCCAGTCGGTCCGGATACTATGGCTACACCTTC,CASRSGYYGYTF
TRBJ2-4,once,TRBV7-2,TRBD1,TGTGCCAGCAGCCCTCCCCCGACAGGGGCCTATCAAAACATTCAGTACTTC,CASSPPPTGAYQNIQYF
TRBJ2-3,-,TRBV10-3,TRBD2,TGTGCCATCAGTCTAGCGGGAGACAGCACAGATACGCAGTATTTT,CAISLAGDSTDTQYF
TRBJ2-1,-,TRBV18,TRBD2,TGTGCCAGCTGGGGACTAGCGGGAGGGACCTACAATGAGCAGTTCTTC,CASWGLAGGTYNEQFF
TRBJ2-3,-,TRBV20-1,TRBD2,TGCAGTGCTAGGGACGGGAGGGCCGTAGATACGCAGTATTTT,CSARDGRAVDTQYF